This T cell receptor beta chain was captured by sequencing in a study of T cells expressing NK-cell markers. Whole-study findings and limits: More than 5 donors had dominant NKG2C+ clonotypes that comprised about 1.0-8% of their CD8+ T cells.

Germline CDR1 is DFQATT and CDR2 is SNEGSKA (reference sequence). This CDR3 has 16 residues. On this clonotype: The antigen is unknown.

The authors made TCR beta cDNA libraries by 5'RACE template switching. This switching added a universal primer site and UMIs. Following a re-call of the 5' RACE reads, TCRdb has one entry per CDR3 protein and lacks DNA. Recorded for this sample: around 550,000 distinct CDR3 sequences. Input material: blood T cells: a sorted CD56 or NKG2C T cell subset, CD4+ or CD8+ T cells, or bulk PBMC T cells (not recorded which). The clonotype originates from a man aged 18 to 30 in good health. The chain is built from TRBV20-1 and TRBJ2-7; TCRdb calls TRBD2, which cannot be checked without DNA. This CDR3 is CSARVLLGTSIYEQYF.